Listed below are T cell receptor beta chains from one sample, sequenced in a study of cytomegalovirus exposure and HLA in healthy donors. The assay was immunoSEQ multiplex PCR, and TCRdb's table has in-frame clones only and misses some. The sample records more than 130,000 clones, around three quarters being singletons. Source material: PBMCs. These receptors came from a man aged 35 to 55 in good health and CMV-seropositive. CDR3s leave out the opening cysteine and the closing phenylalanine or tryptophan. D genes are given only for firm matches.

CDR3: ASSHRNRQGAGYGYT
J: TRBJ1-2
D: TRBD1
V: TRBV5-6

CDR3: AWTPSRNQPQH
J: TRBJ1-5
D: -
V: TRBV30

CDR3: ASSGPTWGPQPQH
J: TRBJ1-5
D: -
V: TRBV6-1

CDR3: ASSFERGQWGTQY
J: TRBJ2-3
D: TRBD2
V: TRBV7-2

CDR3: ASSRGGNYEQY
J: TRBJ2-7
D: TRBD1
V: TRBV5-1

CDR3: ASSLTGLAYEQY
J: TRBJ2-7
D: -
V: TRBV5-6

CDR3: ASIMSPGEGTEAF
J: TRBJ1-1
D: -
V: TRBV6-5

CDR3: ASSQDLRGQRGYWTGELF
J: TRBJ2-2
D: TRBD1
V: TRBV4-3

CDR3: ASSSSGGSQETQY
J: TRBJ2-5
D: TRBD1
V: TRBV9

CDR3: ASNGGSYNEQF
J: TRBJ2-1
D: TRBD2
V: TRBV19

CDR3: ASSTSSTDTQY
J: TRBJ2-3
D: -
V: TRBV19

CDR3: ASSSGLQRGGFF
J: TRBJ2-1
D: TRBD2
V: TRBV7-9

CDR3: ASGGQGIENTEAF
J: TRBJ1-1
D: TRBD1
V: TRBV2

CDR3: ASSETGTNNSPLH
J: TRBJ1-6
D: -
V: TRBV7-2

CDR3: ASRKTGGNTEAF
J: TRBJ1-1
D: TRBD1
V: TRBV19

CDR3: ASSPDRGRSTEAF
J: TRBJ1-1
D: TRBD1
V: TRBV18

CDR3: ASSPVASGSGTQY
J: TRBJ2-3
D: TRBD2
V: TRBV7-6

CDR3: ASSDSASGSYEQF
J: TRBJ2-1
D: TRBD2
V: TRBV6-4

CDR3: ASSATRGRNEQF
J: TRBJ2-1
D: -
V: TRBV19

CDR3: ASSSGFYGYT
J: TRBJ1-2
D: -
V: TRBV5-1

CDR3: ASSEAQAGQPQH
J: TRBJ1-5
D: -
V: TRBV6-1

CDR3: ASRGGLAGTDTQY
J: TRBJ2-3
D: TRBD2
V: TRBV6-1

CDR3: ASSVGDGGGNEQF
J: TRBJ2-1
D: TRBD2
V: TRBV9

CDR3: ASSRLLDRSNEKLF
J: TRBJ1-4
D: TRBD1
V: TRBV4-3

CDR3: AWSLEETSGIYNEQF
J: TRBJ2-1
D: TRBD2
V: TRBV30

CDR3: AWSRGNTGELF
J: TRBJ2-2
D: -
V: TRBV30